What follows is one TCR beta chain and its context. The antigen remains undetermined. The repertoire was sequenced with immunoSEQ multiplex PCR; TCRdb's copy has only in-frame clones and lacks some. The sample has 100,000 or so clones; roughly 90% are singletons. Germline V gene data show CDR1 as SGHTS and CDR2 as YDEGEE. The CDR3 is 13 amino acids. Trimming pared 8 bases from V and 4 bases from J, leaving 14 bases between. The sample originates from a study of T cells in localized non-small cell lung cancer. Study-wide points: Uninvolved adjacent lung showed higher T cell clonality than tumor. A denser population of T cells in blood accompanied longer overall survival. Median detection of top 100 tumor clones in adjacent lung was 57 clones. Only one tumor region was sequenced, so heterogeneity remains possible.

This clonotype originated in a woman between 40 and 69 years old with stage II squamous cell lung carcinoma. The genes are TRBV5-8 and TRBJ2-3, with D possibly called TRBD1 or TRBD2 (6 bases each). Sample: PBMCs, taken before any cancer treatment. The DNA for the CDR3 is TGTGCCAGTTGGCCCGGGGGCGCAGATACGCAGTATTTT. This encodes CASWPGGADTQYF.